The 25 T cell receptor beta chains given below trace back to one sample, sequenced in a study of blood T cells in healthy people across ages. Then a second PCR, running about 6 to 12 cycles, was carried out with a sample-barcoded 5' primer and a J-beta primer mix. One entry per CDR3 protein results from TCRdb running MiXCR on the 5' RACE reads. The data show 650,000 to 800,000 distinct CDR3 sequences, 44% seen once. Sequencing was done on a sample of blood. The receptors were gathered from a man in his sixties in good health.

The sample holds many counts of this clonotype. The genes are TRBV24-1 and TRBJ2-1; D is ambiguous. From germline, CDR1 is KGHDR and CDR2 SFDVKD. There are 12 residues in the CDR3. V lost 2 bases and J 7 bases, leaving 5 bases between the germline ends. In nucleotides, the CDR3 is TGTGCCACCAGTGATTGGGGTAATGAGCAGTTCTTC. This translates into CATSDWGNEQFF.

This clonotype was observed a handful of times. The J gene is TRBJ2-1, the V gene TRBV5-1, with D perhaps matching TRBD2 (6 bases). Trimming took 3 bases from V and 9 from J, leaving 13 bases between them. The CDR3 is 13 residues long. Germline CDR1 and CDR2: SGHRS and YFSETQ. CDR3 sequence: CASSSDGGSEQFF. The CDR3, as DNA: TGCGCCAGCAGCTCCGACGGGGGTTCTGAGCAGTTCTTC.

This clonotype has just one count. At one end, the junction sequence differs from germline, possibly due to a read error. The rearrangement uses TRBV2 and TRBJ1-6, with 9 positions matching TRBD1. The CDR3 has 17 amino acids. From germline, CDR1 is SNHLY and CDR2 FYNNEI. The CDR3 region is CTSRRRQGEVGNSPLHF. CDR3 in DNA: TGTACCAGCAGGAGGAGACAGGGGGAAGTGGGAAATTCACCCCTCCACTTT.

This chain links TRBV27 with TRBJ2-7; a possible D gene is TRBD1 (7 bases). Between the trimmed V and J ends, which lost 1 base and 5 bases, there was a span of 12 bases. Germline V gives CDR1 MNHEY, CDR2 SMNVEV (reference sequence). The CDR3 is made up of 14 amino acids. The CDR3 reads CASSLYGRGDEQYF. In nucleotides, the CDR3 is TGTGCCAGCAGTTTATATGGCAGGGGGGACGAGCAGTACTTC.

J is TRBJ2-5 and V is TRBV6-5, with 7 positions matching TRBD2. The CDR3 extends over 14 amino acids. V was pared by 5 bases and J by 1 base, with 4 bases of the junction left unmatched. The germline gives CDR1 MNHEY, CDR2 SVGAGI. The CDR3 here is CASSMGTTQETQYF. CDR3 sequence (DNA): TGTGCCAGCAGTATGGGGACTACCCAAGAGACCCAGTACTTC.

The chain is built from TRBV20-1 and TRBJ1-2; 7 bases line up with TRBD1. The germline V gene has CDR1 DFQATT and CDR2 SNEGSKA (reference sequence). J was trimmed by 10 bases and V by 3 bases; bases with no gene match: 14. This CDR3 has 14 residues. The CDR3 coding sequence is TGCAGTGCTAGGGTCACAGGGGAACGCTGGACCTACACCTTC. This codes for CSARVTGERWTYTF.

This clonotype was detected only a few times. This chain links TRBV6-2 or TRBV6-3 with TRBJ2-7; perhaps TRBD1 as D (5 bases). The ends were cut back, 3 bases at V and 2 bases at J, with 23 bases in the middle. The CDR3 has 18 residues. The germline CDR1 and CDR2 sequences are MNHEY and SVGEGT. The CDR3 reads CASSYEMVTAITAYEQYF. CDR3 nucleotide sequence: TGTGCCAGCAGTTATGAGATGGTGACAGCTATAACGGCCTACGAGCAGTACTTC.

This clonotype has more than one count but fewer than ten. The CDR3 sequence is CSPIGQGEYEQYF. The DNA for the CDR3 is TGCAGTCCTATCGGACAGGGGGAGTACGAGCAGTACTTC. The chain carries TRBV20-1 and TRBJ2-7; TRBD1 aligns across 10 bases. Trimming at V came to 8 bases and at J to 4 bases, leaving 8 bases not matched to a gene. The CDR3 has 13 amino acids. CDR1 is DFQATT, CDR2 SNEGSKA, per germline (reference sequence).

The chain recombines TRBV7-2 with TRBJ2-1; maybe TRBD1 (7 bases). Trimming left V 5 bases short and J 9 bases short, with 17 bases between. This CDR3 is built from 14 residues. Looked up from germline, CDR1 is SGHTA and CDR2 is FQGNSA. CDR3: CASSPQGGAGEQFF. In DNA form, the CDR3 reads TGTGCCAGCAGCCCCCAGGGGGGAGCGGGTGAGCAGTTCTTC.

The chain links TRBV25-1 to TRBJ1-2; D is ambiguous. This CDR3 comprises 12 residues. Germline V gene sequence: CDR1 MGHDK, CDR2 SYGVNS. Trimming shortened V by 3 bases and J by 7 bases, and 9 bases separated the two germline ends. In nucleotides, the CDR3 is TGTGCCAGCAGTGATTTGAAGGGTGGCTACACCTTC. Encoded protein: CASSDLKGGYTF.

The chain employs TRBV11-2 and TRBJ2-3, with unresolved D. CDR3 length equals 15 residues. V was pared by 5 bases and J by 0 bases, with 12 bases between. The germline V gene has CDR1 SGHAT and CDR2 FQNNGV. The CDR3 nucleotides read TGTGCCAGCAGCGAGGTGGTCGGAAGCACAGATACGCAGTATTTT. Its protein product is CASSEVVGSTDTQYF.

This chain uses TRBV20-1 with TRBJ2-7; D is possibly TRBD1 (6 bases). V lost 6 bases and J lost 5, with 14 bases in between. The CDR3 has 12 amino acids. Germline CDR1 reads DFQATT; CDR2 reads SNEGSKA (reference sequence). DNA for the CDR3: TGCAGTGCCTCCAAGACAGGTCACGAGCAGTACTTC. Residues: CSASKTGHEQYF.

This clonotype was seen at least ten times. The rearrangement joins TRBV10-3 to TRBJ2-5; D unresolved. Trimming removed 6 bases from V and 0 bases from J, with 2 bases in between. The germline V gene has CDR1 ENHRY and CDR2 SYGVKD. The CDR3 sequence is 11 residues long. CDR3 bases: TGTGCCATCAGGAACCAAGAGACCCAGTACTTC. This translates into CAIRNQETQYF.

The J gene is TRBJ2-1, the V gene TRBV10-3; 9 bases are shared with TRBD1. The CDR3 consists of 14 residues. The J segment lost 5 bases and the V segment lost 7 bases, leaving 6 bases of the junction unmatched. CDR1 and CDR2 from the germline V gene are ENHRY and SYGVKD. The CDR3 DNA follows: TGTGCCATCAACCGACAGGGGGTCCACAATGAGCAGTTCTTC. Translation gives CAINRQGVHNEQFF.

This clonotype has at least ten counts. This chain links TRBV4-3 with TRBJ2-6; D call uncertain. Trimming left V 0 bases short and J 0 bases short, with 6 bases between. This CDR3 has 16 residues. Germline loops: CDR1 LGHNA, CDR2 YSLEER. This CDR3 is CASSQEGLSGANVLTF. The CDR3 DNA reads TGCGCCAGCAGCCAAGAAGGCCTCTCTGGGGCCAACGTCCTGACTTTC.

The rearrangement uses TRBV9 and TRBJ1-2; D gene ambiguous. CDR3 length: 15 amino acids. V dropped 2 bases and J dropped 6 bases, with 17 bases sitting between them. Germline CDR1 SGDLS, CDR2 YYNGEE. CDR3 DNA: TGTGCCAGCAGCGTTTATCCTCTTAACTCCGATGGCTACACCTTC. Its protein product is CASSVYPLNSDGYTF.

The chain has TRBV5-1 and TRBJ2-1; unclear D gene. V lost 0 bases and J 2 bases, leaving 6 bases between the germline ends. This CDR3 contains 14 residues. Germline-derived CDR1 and CDR2 are SGHRS and YFSETQ. As DNA, the CDR3 is TGCGCCAGCAGCTTGGAGCGCCCCTACAATGAGCAGTTCTTC. It yields the protein CASSLERPYNEQFF.

This clonotype was recorded a few times. V usage is TRBV15 and J usage is TRBJ2-3; 10 positions match TRBD1. There are 18 residues in the CDR3. Germline CDR1 reads LNHNV; CDR2 reads YYDKDF (reference sequence). J gave up 4 bases and V 0 bases, and 10 bases lay outside the gene matches. CDR3 residues: CATSRDRAGTGAADTQYF. For the CDR3, the DNA is TGTGCCACCAGCAGAGATCGCGCCGGGACAGGGGCGGCAGATACGCAGTATTTT. The full variable domain, rest sourced from reference TRBV15 and TRBJ2-3, is DAMVIQNPRYQVTQFGKPVTLSCSQTLNHNVMYWYQQKSSQAPKLLFHYYDKDFNNEADTPDNFQSRRPNTSFCFLDIRSPGLGDTAMYLCATSRDRAGTGAADTQYFGPGTRLTVL.

This clonotype was recorded a few times. The J gene is TRBJ2-5, the V gene TRBV14; D is ambiguous. The J call is doubtful: the DNA matches TRBJ2-7 better. From germline, CDR1 is SGHDN and CDR2 FVKESK. This CDR3 has 14 amino acids. The CDR3 region is CASSQDSTTYEQYF. The CDR3 nucleotides are TGTGCCAGCAGCCAAGATAGCACCACCTACGAGCAGTACTTC.

The chain combines TRBV9 with TRBJ2-4; maybe TRBD1 (6 bases). There are 14 residues in the CDR3. From germline, CDR1 is SGDLS and CDR2 YYNGEE. Trimming removed 7 bases at V and 4 bases at J, with 15 bases between. CDR3 amino acids: CASGPGQAKNIQYF. For the CDR3, the DNA is TGTGCCAGCGGACCGGGACAAGCTAAAAACATTCAGTACTTC.

This clonotype appeared a few times. The chain combines TRBV2 with TRBJ2-7; D is unclear. This CDR3 spans 13 amino acids. V lost 3 bases to trimming and J lost 8 bases, with 14 bases between them. From germline, CDR1 is SNHLY and CDR2 FYNNEI. The CDR3 loop reads CASSEERVIKQYF. CDR3 sequence (DNA): TGTGCCAGCAGTGAGGAAAGGGTTATCAAGCAGTACTTC.

This chain joins TRBV20-1 and TRBJ2-7; the D call may be TRBD1 or TRBD2 (6 bases each). Trimming took off 3 bases at V and 7 bases at J, with 19 bases between the two ends. The CDR3 sequence is 14 residues long. Germline V gene sequence: CDR1 DFQATT, CDR2 SNEGSKA (reference sequence). The CDR3 DNA reads TGCAGTGCTAGCAAGGGGGGTAACTACAATGAGCAGTACTTC. This translates into CSASKGGNYNEQYF.

The genes are TRBV4-1 and TRBJ1-1; no clear D gene. Trimming took 1 base from V and 2 from J, leaving 14 bases between them. There are 16 residues in the CDR3. CDR1 is MGHRA, CDR2 YSYEKL, per germline. CDR3 residues: CASSQGANLGNTEAFF. The CDR3, as DNA: TGCGCCAGCAGCCAAGGGGCGAACCTGGGAAACACTGAAGCTTTCTTT.

The J gene is TRBJ2-1, the V gene TRBV6-6, with D possibly called TRBD1 or TRBD2 (5 bases each). Trimming removed 0 bases at V and 4 bases at J, with 13 bases between. The CDR3 loop spans 16 amino acids. Germline V lookup: CDR1 MNHNY, CDR2 SVGAGI (reference sequence). The CDR3 DNA reads as TGTGCCAGCAGTTACTCGCCGGGACCCGGATACAATGAGCAGTTCTTC. Translation: CASSYSPGPGYNEQFF.

Only one count was recorded for this clonotype. This rearrangement joins TRBV27 to TRBJ1-2, with unresolved D. This CDR3 has 13 residues. Trimming shortened V by 6 bases and J by 5 bases, and 13 bases separated the two germline ends. Germline V gene data show CDR1 as MNHEY and CDR2 as SMNVEV (reference sequence). In nucleotides, the CDR3 is TGTGCCAGCAGAGGAAGAGAGACTTATGGCTACACCTTC. Its translation: CASRGRETYGYTF.